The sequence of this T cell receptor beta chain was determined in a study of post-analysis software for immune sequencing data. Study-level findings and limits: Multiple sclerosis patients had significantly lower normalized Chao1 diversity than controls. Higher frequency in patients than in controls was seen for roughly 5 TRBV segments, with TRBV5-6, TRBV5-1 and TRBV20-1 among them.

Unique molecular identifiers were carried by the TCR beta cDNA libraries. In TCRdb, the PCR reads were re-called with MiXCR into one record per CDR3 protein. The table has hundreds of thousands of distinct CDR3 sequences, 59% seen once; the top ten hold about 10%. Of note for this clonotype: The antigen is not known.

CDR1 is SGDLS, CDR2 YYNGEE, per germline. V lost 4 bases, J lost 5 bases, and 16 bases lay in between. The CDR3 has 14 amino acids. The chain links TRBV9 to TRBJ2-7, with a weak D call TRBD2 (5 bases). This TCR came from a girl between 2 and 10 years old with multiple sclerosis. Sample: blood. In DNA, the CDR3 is TGTGCCAGCAGCACTCTTACCACCGGGGACGAGCAGTACTTC. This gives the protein CASSTLTTGDEQYF. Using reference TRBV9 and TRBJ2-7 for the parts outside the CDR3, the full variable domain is DSGVTQTPKHLITATGQRVTLRCSPRSGDLSVYWYQQSLDQGLQFLIQYYNGEERAKGNILERFSAQQFPDLHSELNLSSLELGDSALYFCASSTLTTGDEQYFGPGTRLTVT.